A selection of T cell receptor beta chains follows, all from one sample in a study of graft-versus-host responses after intestinal transplantation. These receptors are not linked to any known antigen. Generated by immunoSEQ multiplex PCR, the TCRdb table keeps only in-frame clones and is missing some. The sample lists under 130,000 clones; 93% were seen once. The material sequenced was unstimulated CD8+ T cells sorted from spleen or lymph node cells, taken before intestinal transplant. Receptors were obtained from a human donor who received an intestinal transplant. Each CDR3 is given with its conserved first and last residue. D genes are given only for firm matches. Size tells how often a clone was seen (once, few, many) or the class of an expanded clone, and some rows leave it out.

j_call d_call v_call clone_size cdr3_nt cdr3_aa
TRBJ2-3 TRBD2 TRBV7-9 - TGTGCCAGCAGCCCGGTTATGGCGGGGGACACAGATACGCAGTATTTT CASSPVMAGDTDTQYF
TRBJ1-1 - TRBV7-8 - TGTGCCAGCAGCTTAAGATCGGTATTGAACACTGAAGCTTTCTTT CASSLRSVLNTEAFF
TRBJ2-3 - TRBV27 - TGTGCCAGCAGTTTTGGTTGGGGAACAGATACGCAGTATTTT CASSFGWGTDTQYF
TRBJ2-2 TRBD2 TRBV5-4 - TGTGCCAGCAGCGCTCCCGGGACTAGCGGGGTGAACGGGGAGCTGTTTTTT CASSAPGTSGVNGELFF
TRBJ2-3 - TRBV12-5 - TGTGCTAGTGGTTTGACCTCCCAGGGAGTTGAAGATACGCAGTATTTT CASGLTSQGVEDTQYF
TRBJ1-1 - TRBV19 - TGTGCCAGTGGACAGATCGGGAACACTGAAGCTTTCTTT CASGQIGNTEAFF
TRBJ2-6 - TRBV7-9 - TGTGCCAGCAGCTTAGGAGCCCCGGGCTCTGGGGCCAACGTCCTGACTTTC CASSLGAPGSGANVLTF
TRBJ2-7 - TRBV5-1 - TGCGCCAGCAGCCCGGGCCTTCCCACGGAGCAGTACTTC CASSPGLPTEQYF
TRBJ2-6 - TRBV6-5 - TGTGCCAGCAGTCACTCAACGGGGTCTGGGGCCAACGTCCTGACTTTC CASSHSTGSGANVLTF
TRBJ2-1 TRBD1 TRBV4-1 - TGCGCCAGCAGCCAAGAAATAGCAGGGGGTAACAATGAGCAGTTCTTC CASSQEIAGGNNEQFF
TRBJ1-1 - TRBV19 - TGTGCCAGTAGTACCCAGGGTTTGGTCACTGAAGCTTTCTTT CASSTQGLVTEAFF
TRBJ2-1 - TRBV6-5 - TGTGCCAGCACTGGGGTAGTTGGCAATGAGCAGTTCTTC CASTGVVGNEQFF
TRBJ2-5 TRBD2 TRBV6-5 once TGTGCCAGCAGTTACTTCGCTAGCGGGGAGACCCAGTACTTC CASSYFASGETQYF
TRBJ2-2 - TRBV4-1 - TGCGCCAGCAGCCAAGAGTCACCCACCGGGGAGCTGTTTTTT CASSQESPTGELFF
TRBJ2-7 TRBD2 TRBV19 once TGTGCCAGTAGTTACGGGACTAGCGGGGGGGAATACTCCTACGAGCAGTACTTC CASSYGTSGGEYSYEQYF
TRBJ2-1 TRBD2 TRBV2 - TGTGCCAGCAGTGGACTAGCGGGCAATGAGCAGTTCTTC CASSGLAGNEQFF
TRBJ2-1 TRBD2 TRBV13 - TGTGCCAGCAGCTGGGCCTCGGGACTAGCGGGGGGGCGTGAGCAGTTCTTC CASSWASGLAGGREQFF
TRBJ1-2 - TRBV5-1 - TGCGCCAGCAGCTTAAGACAGGTCGATGGCTACACCTTC CASSLRQVDGYTF
TRBJ2-5 - TRBV9 - TGTGCCAGCAGCCCCCAGGGGGGCCCCCGGGTGGGGACCCAGTACTTC CASSPQGGPRVGTQYF
TRBJ2-5 TRBD2 TRBV5-8 - TGTGCCAGCAGCCTGGGGCTAGCGGATTACCAAGAGACCCAGTACTTC CASSLGLADYQETQYF
TRBJ2-7 - TRBV4-1 - TGCGCCAGCAGCCAAGGGGCGGGACTGGCAGACTACGAGCAGTACTTC CASSQGAGLADYEQYF
TRBJ2-1 - TRBV4-2 - TGTGCCAGCAGCCACCCCAAATCGGGGGAGGTGCACAATGAGCAGTTCTTC CASSHPKSGEVHNEQFF
TRBJ2-7 - TRBV27 - TGTGCCAGCGGTGTGACCTACGAGCAGTACTTC CASGVTYEQYF
TRBJ2-3 TRBD2 TRBV4-1 once TGCGCCAGCAGCCAGGATGAAGTAGCGGGGTCCTTCACAGATACGCAGTATTTT CASSQDEVAGSFTDTQYF
TRBJ2-7 - TRBV30 - TGTGCCTGTGCATACCGGGACTTCACCTACGAGCAGTACTTC CACAYRDFTYEQYF
TRBJ1-2 TRBD1 TRBV6-5 - TGTGCCAGCAGCGGGACAGGGTACGATGGCTACACCTTC CASSGTGYDGYTF
TRBJ2-5 - TRBV6-5 - TGTGCCAGCAGTTACAGGGAGACCCAGTACTTC CASSYRETQYF
TRBJ2-3 TRBD1 TRBV9 - TGTGCCAGCAGCGACAGGGGGCCTGGGGGTGCGCAGTATTTT CASSDRGPGGAQYF
TRBJ1-3 - TRBV6-6 - TGTGCCAGCAGTCAAACCGCCACATCTGGAAACACCATATATTTT CASSQTATSGNTIYF
TRBJ2-3 TRBD2 TRBV11-2 - TGTGCCTCCAAAATCGGTCGGGGGGGGGCCGCAGATACGCAGTATTTT CASKIGRGGAADTQYF
TRBJ1-2 - TRBV5-4 - TGTGCCAGCAGCCCCCCAAGCTCCTTTGGCTACACCTTC CASSPPSSFGYTF
TRBJ1-1 TRBD1 TRBV6-5 - TGTGCCAGCAATCAGGGGGCGGAGGACACTGAAGCTTTCTTT CASNQGAEDTEAFF
TRBJ2-5 - TRBV13 - TGTGCCAGCAGCTCCTCGGGGCGGGGGCTAGGGGAGACCCAGTACTTC CASSSSGRGLGETQYF
TRBJ1-1 - TRBV12-1 - TGTGCCGCCCCCCCAAGGGAAGGGACTGAAGCTTTCTTT CAAPPREGTEAFF
TRBJ2-3 TRBD2 TRBV6-5 - TGTGCCAGCATGAGCGGGGGGGCAGATACGCAGTATTTT CASMSGGADTQYF
TRBJ1-2 - TRBV6-6 - TGTGCCAGCACCGTACAGGGTAATAGTGGCTACACCTTC CASTVQGNSGYTF
TRBJ1-1 - TRBV6-4 - TGTGCCAGCAGTGACTCGACGAACACTGAAGCTTTCTTT CASSDSTNTEAFF
TRBJ2-3 TRBD2 TRBV2 - TGTGCCAGCAGTGACGGGGTAGCGGGGGGGACAGATACGCAGTATTTT CASSDGVAGGTDTQYF
TRBJ2-5 TRBD2 TRBV10-3 - TGTGCCATCAGTGACCCGGCTAGCGGGGGAAAGACCCAGTACTTC CAISDPASGGKTQYF
TRBJ2-2 - TRBV19 - TGTGCCAGTAGTTTAACCGGGGAGCTGTTTTTT CASSLTGELFF
TRBJ2-7 - TRBV10-1 - TGCGCCAGCAGTGAGGTCGGGGCGGGAGAGCAGTACTTC CASSEVGAGEQYF
TRBJ1-4 - TRBV2 - TGTGCCAGCAGTGAAGTTTCGGGGTGGGAGGAAAAACTGTTTTTT CASSEVSGWEEKLFF
TRBJ1-6 TRBD1 TRBV19 - TGTGCCAGTAGTACCTGGACAGGGGAGCGTTCACCCCTCCACTTT CASSTWTGERSPLHF
TRBJ1-1 - TRBV6-1 - TGTGCCAGCAAACAGGGCCTGACCACTGAAGCTTTCTTT CASKQGLTTEAFF
TRBJ2-1 TRBD2 TRBV19 - TGTGCCAGTAGTATCGCGGGGGGCGCCCCCGATGAGCAGTTCTTC CASSIAGGAPDEQFF
TRBJ2-5 TRBD2 TRBV27 - TGTGCCAGCAGTTCCCGAGGGGAGGGAGAGACCCAGTACTTC CASSSRGEGETQYF
TRBJ2-1 TRBD2 TRBV13 once TGTGCCAGCAGCTTGGGGGAGGGGCCCAATGAGCAGTTCTTC CASSLGEGPNEQFF
TRBJ1-6 - TRBV27 - TGTGCCAGCAGTTCCTTTGGGTTCAGTTCACCCCTCCACTTT CASSSFGFSSPLHF
TRBJ2-5 TRBD1 TRBV27 - TGTGCCAGCAGTATCGACTGGACAGGACAAGAGACCCAGTACTTC CASSIDWTGQETQYF